The next 13 T cell receptor beta chains were all read from a single sample in a study of T cells in Graves' hyperthyroidism and ophthalmopathy. TCR beta CDR3 region amplification was performed from RNA transcripts. Carried out on the TCR CDR3, a first-round RT-PCR used the HTBI primer set. TCRdb used MiXCR to reprocess the multiplex PCR reads, holding one entry per CDR3 protein. Found here are about 560,000 distinct CDR3 sequences, roughly 46% of them singletons; the top ten hold just over 8%. Sequenced material: peripheral blood or thyroid tissue (not recorded which). These receptors all stem from a woman aged 18-35 years with Graves' hyperthyroidism.

The chain is built from TRBV6-6 and TRBJ1-5; D remains unclear. With 2 bases removed from V and 0 bases from J, the gap between germline ends came to 8 bases. This CDR3 has 15 amino acids. Germline CDR1 is MNHNY and CDR2 is SVGAGI (reference sequence). The CDR3, as DNA: TGTGCCAGCAGTTACGTCACAAATAGCAATCAGCCCCAGCATTTT. Translating it yields CASSYVTNSNQPQHF.

This chain links TRBV25-1 with TRBJ1-5; weak D call: TRBD1 (5 bases). V was shortened by 8 bases and J by 6 bases, with 17 bases between the two germline ends. Looked up from germline, CDR1 is MGHDK and CDR2 is SYGVNS. This CDR3 contains 14 residues. The CDR3: CASLGPSTSQPQHF. Written as DNA, the CDR3 is TGTGCCAGCTTGGGGCCCTCTACCAGTCAGCCCCAGCATTTT.

This clonotype was detected once. This may be a read error: a much more frequent sequence differs by one nucleotide. J is TRBJ2-5 and V is TRBV7-9, with 9 bases matching TRBD2. The junction had 4 bases not matched to a gene; V was cut back by 5 bases and J by 3 bases. Germline assignment: CDR1 SEHNR and CDR2 FQNEAQ (reference sequence). The CDR3 has 14 residues. The CDR3 coding sequence is TGTGCCAGCAGCGGAGGACTAGCGAAAGAGACCCAGTACTTC. Protein: CASSGGLAKETQYF.

This clonotype was detected only a few times. The V call is TRBV5-1, the J call TRBJ2-7; no clear D. The CDR3 extends over 14 amino acids. V lost 1 base to trimming and J lost 2 bases, with 10 bases between them. The germline V gene has CDR1 SGHRS and CDR2 YFSETQ. The CDR3 reads CASSLSDAAYEQYF. CDR3 DNA sequence: TGCGCCAGCAGCTTGAGTGACGCCGCCTACGAGCAGTACTTC. The complete variable domain, with remaining parts taken from reference TRBV5-1 and TRBJ2-7, reads KAGVTQTPRYLIKTRGQQVTLSCSPISGHRSVSWYQQTPGQGLQFLFEYFSETQRNKGNFPGRFSGRQFSNSRSEMNVSTLELGDSALYLCASSLSDAAYEQYFGPGTRLTVT.

This clonotype was detected ten times or more. The genes are TRBV25-1 and TRBJ2-7; no clear D gene. The CDR3 is made up of 16 amino acids. Germline CDR1 is MGHDK and CDR2 is SYGVNS. V was trimmed by 2 bases and J by 2 bases, leaving 16 bases between them. CDR3: CASSEPDPSPPYEQYF. The CDR3 DNA is TGTGCCAGCAGTGAACCCGACCCCAGTCCCCCCTACGAGCAGTACTTC.

The J gene is TRBJ2-5, the V gene TRBV20-1; possibly TRBD2 for D (5 bases). From germline, CDR1 is DFQATT and CDR2 SNEGSKA (reference sequence). V was cut by 4 bases and J by 1 base, with 13 bases left in between. The CDR3 is 14 residues long. The DNA for the CDR3 is TGCAGTGCTATCCCTGGCGGGCCCCAAGAGACCCAGTACTTC. This codes for CSAIPGGPQETQYF.

This clonotype was counted a single time. The J gene is TRBJ2-5, the V gene TRBV29-1; 8 nucleotides match TRBD2. Per the germline V gene, CDR1 is SQVTM and CDR2 is ANQGSEA. V lost 5 bases, J lost 4 bases, and 6 bases stayed unmatched. CDR3 size: 13 residues. CDR3 sequence (DNA): TGCAGCGTTCTGCCGGGAGGGGGAGAGACCCAGTACTTC. This encodes CSVLPGGGETQYF.

This clonotype was seen repeatedly, ten times or more. This chain connects TRBV25-1 to TRBJ1-1; D gene uncertain. The V end lost 0 bases, the J end lost 3 bases, and 8 bases lay between the germline ends. Germline V gene data show CDR1 as MGHDK and CDR2 as SYGVNS. The CDR3 has 14 amino acids. The DNA for the CDR3 is TGTGCCAGCAGTGAATATTGGGTTGACACTGAAGCTTTCTTT. It is translated as CASSEYWVDTEAFF. Complete variable domain (other parts from reference TRBV25-1 and TRBJ1-1): EADIYQTPRYLVIGTGKKITLECSQTMGHDKMYWYQQDPGMELHLIHYSYGVNSTEKGDLSSESTVSRIRTEHFPLTLESARPSHTSQYLCASSEYWVDTEAFFGQGTRLTVV.

This clonotype was found a few times. The CDR3 region has the DNA TGCGCCAGCAGCGAACAGGGAGTTCTGAATTCACCCCTCCACTTT. Its translation: CASSEQGVLNSPLHF. The chain joins TRBV5-1 to TRBJ1-6; D might be TRBD1 (6 bases). Deletions cut 4 bases from V and 7 bases from J, with 15 bases between. Germline V gene sequence: CDR1 SGHRS, CDR2 YFSETQ. The CDR3 consists of 15 residues.

This clonotype has only a few counts. The chain joins TRBV29-1 to TRBJ1-5, with 8 bases aligning to TRBD1. Per germline, CDR1 SQVTM and CDR2 ANQGSEA. The length of the CDR3 is 15 residues. V lost 4 bases and J lost 5; bases outside the gene matches: 10. This chain's CDR3 is CSVVERQGAYQPQHF. The DNA of the CDR3 is TGCAGCGTTGTAGAGCGGCAGGGGGCCTATCAGCCCCAGCATTTT.

This clonotype was seen a handful of times. The CDR3 nucleotides read TGCAGTGCTAGAGATCGTGGTAGGGGATCACCCCTCCACTTT. Protein: CSARDRGRGSPLHF. The V gene is TRBV20-1, the J gene TRBJ1-6, with D possibly being TRBD1 (5 bases). Deletions cut 0 bases from V and 10 bases from J, with 13 bases between. Per germline, CDR1 DFQATT and CDR2 SNEGSKA (reference sequence). This CDR3 is built from 14 residues.

V usage is TRBV6-5 and J usage is TRBJ2-7; D may be TRBD2 (5 bases). Looked up from germline, CDR1 is MNHEY and CDR2 is SVGAGI. This CDR3 contains 16 residues. V was shortened by 0 bases and J by 2 bases, with 14 bases between the two germline ends. In nucleotides, the CDR3 is TGTGCCAGCAGTTACTCCCGGGGAGCGATTACCTACGAGCAGTACTTC. Its protein product is CASSYSRGAITYEQYF.

This clonotype was detected a few times. An end of the junction differs from the germline gene, which may be a read error. CDR3 region: CASSEMVEAYEQYF. The CDR3 DNA reads as TGTGCCAGCAGTGAAATGGTGGAGGCCTACGAGCAGTACTTC. This sequence joins TRBV10-3 and TRBJ2-7, with TRBD2 as a possible D gene (5 bases). CDR1 is ENHRY, CDR2 SYGVKD, per germline. The CDR3 length is 14 residues.